Sequencing of this TCR beta chain was carried out in a study of breast tumors, draining lymph nodes, adjacent tissues. From the multiplex PCR reads, TCRdb called clonotypes with MiXCR, one entry per CDR3 protein. Here the sample spans roughly 21,000 distinct CDR3 sequences, approximately 49% being singletons. The CDR3 extends over 14 amino acids. V was shortened by 5 bases and J by 0 bases, with 11 bases between the two germline ends. The germline gives CDR1 PRHDT, CDR2 FYEKMQ (reference sequence). Ten or more counts support this clonotype. This clonotype was sampled from a female donor with breast cancer. Some clones in this sample may be carry-over from other donors' samples. The chain recombines TRBV13 with TRBJ2-7; no firm D call. What was sequenced was breast tumor tissue. CDR3 nucleotide sequence: TGTGCCAGCAGCGCGGAAAGATCCTCCTACGAGCAGTACTTC. This gives the protein CASSAERSSYEQYF.